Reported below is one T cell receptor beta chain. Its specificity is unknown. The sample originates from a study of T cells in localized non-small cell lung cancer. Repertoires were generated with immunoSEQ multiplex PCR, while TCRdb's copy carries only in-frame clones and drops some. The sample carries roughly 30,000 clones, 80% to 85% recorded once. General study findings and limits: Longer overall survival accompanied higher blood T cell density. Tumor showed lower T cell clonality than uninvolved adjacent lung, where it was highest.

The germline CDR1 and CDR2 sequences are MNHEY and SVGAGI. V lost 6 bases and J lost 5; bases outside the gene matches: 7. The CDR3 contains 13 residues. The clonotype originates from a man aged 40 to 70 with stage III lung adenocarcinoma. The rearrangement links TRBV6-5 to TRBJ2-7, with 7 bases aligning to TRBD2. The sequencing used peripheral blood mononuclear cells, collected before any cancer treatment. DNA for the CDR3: TGTGCCAGCAGGGGCGGGAGTCCAAACGAGCAGTACTTC. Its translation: CASRGGSPNEQYF.